This is a list of T cell receptor beta chains from one sample in a study of blood T cell repertoires in COVID-19. Method: immunoSEQ multiplex PCR; TCRdb's copy keeps in-frame clones and lacks some. The sample lists some 200,000 clones, around 80% occurring once. Sequenced input: peripheral blood. The source of these receptors is a human donor in a cohort sampled during active COVID-19. CDR3s include the opening cysteine and the closing phenylalanine or tryptophan. D genes are given only for firm matches. Clone sizes are given selectively: once, few, many, or a class where the clone is expanded.

J | size | D | V | DNA | CDR3
TRBJ2-7 | NA | NA | TRBV5-1 | TGCGCCAGCAGCTTGGCCGCAGGGGACTACGAGCAGTACTTC | CASSLAAGDYEQYF
TRBJ2-3 | NA | TRBD2 | TRBV6-5 | TGTGCCAGCAGGACCTTAGCGGGAGAAGCGGATACGCAGTATTTT | CASRTLAGEADTQYF
TRBJ1-2 | NA | TRBD1 | TRBV7-9 | TGTGCCAGCAGCACAGGGGGCTATGGCTACACCTTC | CASSTGGYGYTF
TRBJ1-5 | few | TRBD1 | TRBV2 | TGTGCCAGCAGTCCAGGACAGGGGACCCCGCGGTTAATCAATCAGCCCCAGCATTTT | CASSPGQGTPRLINQPQHF
TRBJ1-1 | NA | TRBD1 | TRBV3-1/TRBV3-2 | TGTGCCAGCAGCCTCGGACAGGGTTTGGACACTGAAGCTTTCTTT | CASSLGQGLDTEAFF
TRBJ2-3 | once | NA | TRBV5-6 | TGTGCCAGCAGCTTCGGTACAGGGATGAATACGCAGTATTTT | CASSFGTGMNTQYF
TRBJ2-2 | once | TRBD2 | TRBV28 | TGTGCCAGCAGTACCGGGACTAGCGGATATAACACCGGGGAGCTGTTTTTT | CASSTGTSGYNTGELFF
TRBJ2-3 | NA | TRBD1 | TRBV5-6 | TGTGCCAGCAGCTTCGGGACAGGCACAGATACGCAGTATTTT | CASSFGTGTDTQYF
TRBJ1-2 | once | TRBD1 | TRBV28 | TGTGCCAGCAGTTTAGGGACAGGGGGCACCTATGGCTACACCTTC | CASSLGTGGTYGYTF
TRBJ1-1 | NA | TRBD1 | TRBV30 | TGTGCCTGGGAGCTTACCGGGACAGCGAACACTGAAGCTTTCTTT | CAWELTGTANTEAFF
TRBJ2-2 | NA | NA | TRBV5-4 | TGTGCCAGCAGCGCCTACGGCCGGAGCGGCGGGGAGCTGTTTTTT | CASSAYGRSGGELFF
TRBJ2-3 | few | TRBD1 | TRBV29-1 | TGCAGCATCTGGGACAGTATCACAGATACGCAGTATTTT | CSIWDSITDTQYF
TRBJ1-2 | few | NA | TRBV2 | TGTGCCAGCAGGGTACTATATGGCTACACCTTC | CASRVLYGYTF
TRBJ2-7 | NA | TRBD1 | TRBV5-1 | TGCGCCAGCAGCTCCGGGACAGGGCGGTACGAGCAGTACTTC | CASSSGTGRYEQYF
TRBJ2-7 | NA | TRBD1 | TRBV5-4 | TGTGCCAGCAGCGCGTCGAGGACAGGGGTCTACGAGCAGTACTTC | CASSASRTGVYEQYF